This note documents a single T cell receptor (beta chain) sequence. Two-round multiplex PCR, the amplification method, yielded TCR beta CDR3 from genomic DNA. Amplification during the initial PCR round employed primers specific to each TRBV and TRBJ gene. TCRdb reprocessed the multiplex PCR reads via MiXCR and lists one record per CDR3 protein. Among 10,000 to 15,000 distinct CDR3 sequences listed, roughly 40% were seen once. V lost 7 bases to trimming and J lost 4 bases; unmatched junction nucleotides: 8. The CDR3 runs to 14 residues. This record belongs to a study of prognosis after radiotherapy for stage I lung cancer. Study-wide context: Tumor type comprised squamous cell carcinoma in more than 5 patients and adenocarcinoma in fewer than 15.

The J gene is TRBJ1-1, the V gene TRBV12-3 or TRBV12-4, with 8 bases fitting TRBD1. Source: PBMCs, taken before or after stereotactic body radiation therapy (not recorded which). This TCR was sampled from a donor aged 50 or older with non-small cell lung cancer. The CDR3 nucleotides read TGTGCCAGCACTCTTACAGGGGGGGTCACTGAAGCTTTCTTT. Translation gives CASTLTGGVTEAFF.